The entry below describes one T cell receptor (beta chain). This clonotype is medium-sized (0.01 to 0.1%) in terms of sample share. This clone's antigen is unknown. Nothing much larger sits one base from this clone, and base qualities are not available. What this sample's time point label stands for: sample taken at primary tumor resection. Samples were obtained from over 70 patients with early-stage, untreated non-small cell lung cancer from the lung TRACERx cohort. Without any cell sorting, TCR sequencing was performed on whole RNA extracted either from tumor and nontumor lung tissue or from cryopreserved PBMC samples. Patients were selected for TCR sequencing only if sufficient RNA was available from at least two tumor regions. A lung pathologist reviewed the tumor and adjacent nontumor lung specimens before the specimens were selected. This sample is drawn from a study of spatial heterogeneity in lung cancer (dated by TCRdb to between 2018 and 2020). Study-wide context: Beta-chain transcripts were consistently detected in greater numbers than alpha-chain transcripts, which likely reflected higher beta-chain transcript abundance. In non-small cell lung cancer, the study quantitatively compared TCR alpha and beta repertoires across several tumor regions, matched nontumor lung, and blood. Nonsynonymous mutation counts, determined by whole-exome sequencing of tumor tissue, were related to features of the TCR repertoire. TCR transcript counts in tumor regions correlated strongly with a T cell transcriptional module score from matched bulk RNA-seq. In the raw uncorrected reads, each unique combination of TCR and UMI appeared on average more than ten times. At surgery, 200 to 250 tumor regions, roughly 62 matched nontumor lung samples and 50 to 60 PBMC samples were TCR-sequenced for both alpha and beta chains.

General conclusions and limits of the study: The tumor nonsynonymous mutation count correlated with the number of expanded intratumoral alpha and beta TCRs. Additional single-cell paired TCR alpha and beta sequencing was considered necessary to confirm, at a functional level, the hypothesis that regional TCRs recognize regional mutations. Estimated TCR-seq coverage of tumor T cells was only 5.5% to 8% for alpha chains and around 13% for beta chains. Counts of ubiquitous and regional expanded TCRs were found to correlate with counts of ubiquitous and regional nonsynonymous mutations, respectively.

The library was built by means of 5' RACE. The instrument was a NextSeq 500. The TCR library protocol attached a unique molecular identifier to each TCR cDNA molecule to allow correction of PCR and sequencing errors. In the authors' own workflow: TCR identification, UMI-based error correction and CDR3 extraction were performed with Decombinator tools. Expanded TCRs were defined as those above a frequency of 2 per 1,000, corresponding to the top 1% of the tumor frequency distribution. Expanded tumor TCRs were classed as regional if statistically deemed absent (corrected P<0.05) from at least one tumor region, otherwise ubiquitous. Rényi diversity was computed with the R vegan package after subsampling each repertoire 100 times to 5,000 TCRs. To build CDR3 similarity networks, amino acid triplet string-kernel similarity was used, and CDR3s were connected when their pairwise similarity was above 0.82. TCRdb trimmed the raw reads at Q25, called clones with MiXCR and kept productive beta chains. Under each unique CDR3 protein, matching rows form one entry showing the most common genes and DNA. TCRdb assigned the V and J calls; the authors' analysis was not used. For this sample there are 5,000 to 7,000 distinct CDR3 sequences; 14% appear just once. The ten biggest clones cover about 11% of the sample.

Taken from the germline V gene, the CDR1 and CDR2 loops are MDHEN and SYDVKM. The CDR3, cysteine through phenylalanine, is 13 amino acids long. The retained sequence is limited to the CDR3, 39 bases, with the frame set at the first base. Deletion took 2 bases off V and 0 bases off J, with a span of 2 bases between the germline ends. The clonotype comes from a male donor with early-stage non-small cell lung cancer. The sequenced sample was lung tumor tissue, obtained at surgery. Rearrangement joined TRBV28 to TRBJ2-1, with no confident D gene call. The CDR3 region: CASSLSSYNEQFF. The sequenced DNA is TGTGCCAGCAGTTTAAGCTCCTACAATGAGCAGTTCTTC.